This passage covers 28 T cell receptor beta chains from one sample sequenced in a study of OX40 agonist ivuxolimab in advanced cancers. Generated by immunoSEQ multiplex PCR, the TCRdb table keeps only in-frame clones and is missing some. Of roughly 49,000 clones detected, about 86% appear once; the ten largest clones hold around 1.6%. The source material was CD4+ or CD8+ T cells sorted from blood, sampled in a trial of the OX40 agonist ivuxolimab. The receptors come from an adult with an advanced solid tumor such as melanoma, head and neck, liver or kidney cancer.

The V and J genes are TRBV29-1 and TRBJ2-7; D not certain. Germline V lookup: CDR1 SQVTM, CDR2 ANQGSEA. V was cut by 0 bases and J by 9 bases, with 18 bases left in between. CDR3 length equals 14 residues. The chain's CDR3 is CSVEDLGRSVGQYF. The CDR3 bases are TGCAGCGTTGAAGATCTGGGCAGATCCGTGGGGCAGTACTTC.

The rearrangement uses TRBV7-2 and TRBJ2-7, with D maybe TRBD2 (6 bases). This CDR3 is 13 amino acids long. The germline V and J ends were trimmed by 5 bases and 3 bases, with 11 bases remaining between them. Germline values: CDR1 SGHTA, CDR2 FQGNSA. DNA of the CDR3: TGTGCCAGCAGCCCAGGGAGGAGCTACGAGCAGTACTTC. Residues: CASSPGRSYEQYF. Based on the CDR3 plus reference TRBV7-2 and TRBJ2-7, the full variable domain is GAGVSQSPSNKVTEKGKDVELRCDPISGHTALYWYRQSLGQGLEFLIYFQGNSAPDKSGLPSDRFSAERTGGSVSTLTIQRTQQEDSAVYLCASSPGRSYEQYFGPGTRLTVT.

The chain recombines TRBV7-2 with TRBJ2-7, with D tentatively TRBD2 (5 bases). The CDR3 has 15 amino acids. Deletions cut 0 bases from V and 3 bases from J, with 12 bases between. The V gene's germline CDR1 is SGHTA and CDR2 FQGNSA. This CDR3 is CASSLAPAAYYEQYF. CDR3 DNA sequence: TGTGCCAGCAGCTTAGCCCCAGCGGCTTACTACGAGCAGTACTTC.

This clone was picked up one time. As DNA, the CDR3 is TGTGCCAGCAGCCCACAACTAGCGGGCGAGACCCAGTACTTC. It is translated as CASSPQLAGETQYF. This chain joins TRBV6-5 and TRBJ2-5, with 9 bases lining up with TRBD2. The CDR3 runs to 14 residues. Germline values: CDR1 MNHEY, CDR2 SVGAGI. The V and J ends lost 6 bases and 5 bases, in that order; junction bases with no gene match: 7.

The V call is TRBV4-1, the J call TRBJ1-1; possibly TRBD1 for D (6 bases). Trimming removed 3 bases at V and 3 bases at J, with 23 bases between. The CDR3 totals 18 residues. Germline V gene sequence: CDR1 MGHRA, CDR2 YSYEKL. The CDR3, as DNA: TGCGCCAGCAGCCAGGTGAGAGGGACACCGTTAATTGACACTGAAGCTTTCTTT. Protein product: CASSQVRGTPLIDTEAFF.

This clone was observed once. The chain recombines TRBV28 with TRBJ2-1; 8 nucleotides align to TRBD1. CDR3 length: 14 amino acids. V shed 6 bases and J 2 bases; nucleotides not matched to a gene: 3. Germline V gives CDR1 MDHEN, CDR2 SYDVKM. The CDR3 DNA sequence: TGTGCCAGCAGCTCACAGGGGGCCTACAATGAGCAGTTCTTC. Protein sequence: CASSSQGAYNEQFF.

The chain employs TRBV12-2 and TRBJ2-2; the table's TRBD2 call for D was not verified on the DNA. TRBV12-2 is a listed pseudogene. There are 16 residues in the CDR3. The CDR3 spells CASRFIAGRLAGELFF. The CDR3, as DNA: TGTGCAAGTCGCTTCATAGCGGGAAGGTTGGCCGGGGAGCTGTTTTTT.

This chain connects TRBV6-4 to TRBJ2-7, with TRBD1 identical over 9 bases. CDR1 and CDR2 (germline): MRHNA, SNTAGT. CDR3 length: 16 amino acids. The ends lost 2 bases at V and 4 bases at J; junction bases unmatched: 9. CDR3 bases: TGTGCCAGCAGTGACACAGGGGGCCCAATACTATACGAGCAGTACTTC. It encodes CASSDTGGPILYEQYF.

This chain joins TRBV2 and TRBJ2-5, with TRBD2 matching over 11 bases. Germline CDR1 SNHLY, CDR2 FYNNEI. CDR3 length: 15 residues. The ends lost 8 bases at V and 5 bases at J; junction bases unmatched: 10. The CDR3 spells CASPGTSGGGETQYF. CDR3 DNA sequence: TGTGCCAGCCCCGGGACTAGCGGAGGCGGGGAGACCCAGTACTTC.

The chain employs TRBV7-2 and TRBJ2-7; D gene ambiguous. Trimming removed 4 bases from V and 3 bases from J, with 10 bases in between. In germline, CDR1 is SGHTA, CDR2 FQGNSA. The CDR3 covers 13 residues. The CDR3 loop is CASSSSAGYEQYF. CDR3 in DNA: TGTGCCAGCAGCTCTAGTGCAGGCTACGAGCAGTACTTC.

The table lists this clone with a count of one. The chain carries TRBV5-1 and TRBJ1-6; possible D gene TRBD1, 6 bases. Trimming left V 4 bases short and J 6 bases short, with 14 bases between. CDR1 and CDR2 from the germline V gene are SGHRS and YFSETQ. The CDR3 contains 15 residues. The CDR3 protein is CASSPITGSNSPLHF. The CDR3 nucleotides are TGCGCCAGCAGCCCGATAACAGGGTCTAATTCACCCCTCCACTTT.

V is TRBV7-2 and J is TRBJ1-5; D not resolved. V was cut by 5 bases and J by 0 bases, with 14 bases left in between. Germline V CDR1 and CDR2: SGHTA, FQGNSA. The CDR3 covers 16 residues. This CDR3 reads CASSPDGWRSNQPQHF. In nucleotides, the CDR3 is TGTGCCAGCAGCCCGGATGGGTGGCGTAGCAATCAGCCCCAGCATTTT.

The chain joins TRBV7-2 to TRBJ2-5; 13 bases are shared with TRBD2. This CDR3 region has 17 residues. V lost 5 bases and J lost 0; bases outside the gene matches: 6. Germline CDR1 and CDR2: SGHTA and FQGNSA. The CDR3 reads CASSGSGLAGDQETQYF. The CDR3 bases are TGTGCCAGCAGCGGGAGCGGACTAGCGGGGGACCAAGAGACCCAGTACTTC.

This clone appeared once. The chain employs TRBV19 and TRBJ1-4, with D possibly being TRBD1 (5 bases). This CDR3 is 13 amino acids long. V lost 5 bases to trimming and J lost 7 bases, with 11 bases between them. Germline CDR1 LNHDA, CDR2 SQIVND (reference sequence). CDR3 nucleotide sequence: TGTGCCAGTAGTGCGGGACTCGGTGAAAAACTGTTTTTT. This gives the protein CASSAGLGEKLFF.

This clone was found a few times. This sequence joins TRBV7-9 and TRBJ1-1; D is unresolved. Between the trimmed V and J ends, which lost 5 bases and 2 bases, there was a span of 3 bases. The CDR3 consists of 11 residues. Germline V gene sequence: CDR1 SEHNR, CDR2 FQNEAQ (reference sequence). Written as DNA, the CDR3 is TGTGCCAGCAGCCGCAACACTGAAGCTTTCTTT. It specifies CASSRNTEAFF.

V and J are TRBV10-3 and TRBJ2-1; D uncertain. The CDR3 extends over 13 amino acids. CDR1 is ENHRY, CDR2 SYGVKD, per germline. Trimming left V 4 bases short and J 4 bases short, with 8 bases between. The chain's CDR3 is CAISGTGYNEQFF. CDR3 in DNA: TGTGCCATCAGTGGTACGGGTTACAATGAGCAGTTCTTC.

This rearrangement joins TRBV11-2 to TRBJ2-7; 7 bases match TRBD2. The CDR3 extends over 13 amino acids. Losses at the gene ends were 5 bases for V and 5 bases for J; bases not matched to a gene: 6. The germline CDR1 and CDR2 sequences are SGHAT and FQNNGV. DNA of the CDR3: TGTGCCAGCAGCGTCGGGACTAATAACGAGCAGTACTTC. This encodes CASSVGTNNEQYF.

V and J are TRBV5-1 and TRBJ2-5; D might be TRBD1 (6 bases). The CDR3 consists of 15 residues. The V end was cut by 0 bases, the J end by 6 bases, with 15 bases between. Germline CDR1 is SGHRS and CDR2 is YFSETQ. This CDR3 is CASSLDLGGSQTQYF. The CDR3 nucleotides are TGCGCCAGCAGCTTGGACCTAGGGGGTTCACAGACCCAGTACTTC.

CDR3: CASSQGLAKNIQYF. CDR3 nucleotide sequence: TGTGCCAGCAGTCAGGGACTAGCTAAAAACATTCAGTACTTC. The chain carries TRBV6-5 and TRBJ2-4; 9 nucleotides line up with TRBD2. Trimming took 5 bases from V and 4 from J; bases not matched to a gene: 3. There are 14 residues in the CDR3. CDR1 is MNHEY, CDR2 SVGAGI, per germline.

The chain carries TRBV9 and TRBJ2-2; D might be TRBD2 (5 bases). The CDR3 consists of 14 residues. The germline V gene encodes CDR1 SGDLS and CDR2 YYNGEE. The ends were cut back, 0 bases at V and 6 bases at J, with 9 bases in the middle. The CDR3 DNA is TGTGCCAGCAGCGTAGGATGGGGAGCCGGGGAGCTGTTTTTT. Protein: CASSVGWGAGELFF.

The chain has TRBV7-2 and TRBJ1-4, with D maybe TRBD1 (6 bases). The CDR3 loop spans 13 amino acids. Germline-derived CDR1 and CDR2 are SGHTA and FQGNSA. Deletions cut 5 bases from V and 8 bases from J, with 12 bases between. CDR3 protein: CASSRQVREKLFF. The DNA for the CDR3 is TGTGCCAGCAGCCGACAGGTCAGGGAAAAACTGTTTTTT.

This chain joins TRBV4-3 and TRBJ2-3, with D unresolved. Germline V gene sequence: CDR1 LGHNA, CDR2 YSLEER. The CDR3 totals 14 residues. Trimming removed 5 bases from V and 1 base from J, with 10 bases in between. CDR3 in DNA: TGCGCCAGCAGCGCGATCAGCCGCACAGATACGCAGTATTTT. Translating gives CASSAISRTDTQYF.

The chain employs TRBV11-2 and TRBJ2-7; tentative D call: TRBD2 (5 bases). V was clipped by 1 base and J by 2 bases, with 15 bases between them. This CDR3 comprises 16 residues. The germline CDR1 and CDR2 sequences are SGHAT and FQNNGV. The chain's CDR3 is CASSLVGRRRAYEQYF. The CDR3 nucleotides read TGTGCCAGCAGCTTAGTAGGACGGCGGCGGGCCTACGAGCAGTACTTC.

V gene TRBV5-1 combines with J gene TRBJ2-2; 7 bases agree with TRBD2. The CDR3 is 15 amino acids. CDR1 and CDR2 from the germline V gene are SGHRS and YFSETQ. V lost 4 bases to trimming and J lost 2 bases; unmatched junction nucleotides: 5. The CDR3 loop reads CASSNLAVNTGELFF. CDR3 nucleotide sequence: TGCGCCAGCAGCAATCTAGCGGTAAACACCGGGGAGCTGTTTTTT.

This sequence joins TRBV29-1 and TRBJ2-1; 10 positions agree with TRBD1. The CDR3 is 14 amino acids. CDR1 is SQVTM, CDR2 ANQGSEA, per germline. V shed 1 base, J shed 8 bases, and the junction held 5 bases outside the gene matches. This CDR3 is CSVEARDRGHEQFF. As DNA, the CDR3 is TGCAGCGTTGAAGCCCGGGACAGGGGCCATGAGCAGTTCTTC.

The rearrangement uses TRBV4-3 and TRBJ2-1, with D possibly being TRBD1 (6 bases). The CDR3 runs to 16 residues. CDR1 is LGHNA and CDR2 is YSLEER in the germline V gene. Trimming cost V 4 bases and J 7 bases, with 20 bases left between them. In DNA form, the CDR3 reads TGCGCCAGCAGCCCAAGGGGGTTTTCGGGCCCAAATGAGCAGTTCTTC. Translated: CASSPRGFSGPNEQFF.

This chain uses TRBV28 with TRBJ1-5; tentatively, D is TRBD1 (5 bases). Trimming took off 3 bases at V and 7 bases at J, with 16 bases between the two ends. The CDR3 extends over 15 amino acids. CDR1 and CDR2 (germline): MDHEN, SYDVKM. CDR3 amino acids: CASSFPTVTKQPQHF. The CDR3 DNA sequence: TGTGCCAGCAGTTTCCCGACAGTCACGAAACAGCCCCAGCATTTT.

The V and J genes are TRBV28 and TRBJ2-1; 7 nucleotides match TRBD1. The CDR3 length is 15 residues. The V segment lost 3 bases and the J segment 4 bases; nucleotides outside the gene matches: 6. CDR1 is MDHEN, CDR2 SYDVKM, per germline. CDR3 DNA sequence: TGTGCCAGCAGTTTCGTCATGGGACAGTACAATGAGCAGTTCTTC. It encodes CASSFVMGQYNEQFF.